This T cell receptor (beta chain) was captured by sequencing in a study of early stage breast cancer tumors. Turning to the study itself: Invasive lobular carcinomas made up about 30% of the 12 ER+/PR+/HER2- tumors.

The CDR3 spans 15 residues. CDR1 is SGHDT, CDR2 YYEEEE, per germline. The V segment lost 3 bases and the J segment 7 bases; nucleotides outside the gene matches: 8. Blood replicates held 0.5 ug DNA, tumor or normal breast roughly 1.5 ug, two each. TCRdb keeps only in-frame clones here, not all; method: immunoSEQ multiplex PCR. The sample yields about 6,000 clones, over 60% seen once. The V gene is TRBV5-6, the J gene TRBJ2-7; 12 bases fit TRBD2. Material for sequencing was normal breast tissue next to the tumor. This TCR came from a person aged 70 to 79 with breast cancer. As DNA, the CDR3 is TGTGCCAGCAGCTCGCTAGCGGGGGGGAGGTCGGAGCAGTACTTC. Translation gives CASSSLAGGRSEQYF.